The 25 T cell receptor beta chains below all came from one sample that was sequenced in a study of cytomegalovirus exposure and HLA in healthy donors (dated by TCRdb to 2016 to 2017). Receptor libraries were prepared by the immunoSEQ multiplex PCR assay. In TCRdb, the immuneACCESS table is reduced to in-frame sequences with V and J assigned. These tables do not hold every clone; where another copy was compared, an unresolved V gene accounts for under half, and the others remain unexplained. This sample is represented by about 110,000 clones; 70% to 90% of them were singletons. The ten largest clones capture over 2.5% of the sample. Sequenced material: PBMCs. The receptors here all came from a woman aged 18-29 years in good health and CMV-seronegative.

Here the CDR3 reads CASSGTAYEQYF. The DNA of the CDR3 is TGTGCCAGCAGCGGGACAGCCTACGAGCAGTACTTC. The chain combines TRBV27 with TRBJ2-7; 7 bases match TRBD1. This CDR3 contains 12 residues. The germline V gene has CDR1 MNHEY and CDR2 SMNVEV (reference sequence). The V gene end was trimmed by 6 bases and the J gene end by 2 bases; junction bases not matched to a gene: 1.

This clone was detected only a few times. This sequence joins TRBV28 and TRBJ1-1; D gene ambiguous. V shed 5 bases and J shed 6 bases, with 16 bases lying between them. Germline values: CDR1 MDHEN, CDR2 SYDVKM. The CDR3 runs to 14 residues. CDR3: CASSPKMRRSEAFF. In DNA form, the CDR3 reads TGTGCCAGCAGTCCTAAGATGAGGAGGTCTGAAGCTTTCTTT.

This chain uses TRBV18 with TRBJ1-1; D ambiguous. Trimming stripped 8 bases from V and 7 bases from J, with 11 bases between. In germline, CDR1 is KGHSH, CDR2 LQKENI. The CDR3 runs to 11 residues. This chain's CDR3 is CASGQEGEAFF. The CDR3 nucleotides are TGTGCCAGCGGGCAAGAGGGTGAAGCTTTCTTT.

This clone has a single count. This chain uses TRBV11-2 with TRBJ1-1; perhaps TRBD1 as D (5 bases). In germline, CDR1 is SGHAT, CDR2 FQNNGV. The V end was cut by 1 base, the J end by 3 bases, with 12 bases between. The CDR3 spans 15 residues. The CDR3 here is CASSLVAGSDTEAFF. CDR3 bases: TGTGCCAGCAGCTTAGTAGCAGGGTCGGACACTGAAGCTTTCTTT.

V and J are TRBV19 and TRBJ1-5, with D perhaps TRBD1 (5 bases). There are 15 residues in the CDR3. The germline V and J ends were trimmed by 9 bases and 2 bases, with 17 bases remaining between them. Germline CDR1 and CDR2: LNHDA and SQIVND (reference sequence). In DNA, the CDR3 is TGTGCCAGCCAAAGGGACTTCGGAGGCAATCAGCCCCAGCATTTT. Translating gives CASQRDFGGNQPQHF.

The genes are TRBV27 and TRBJ1-6; D call uncertain. This CDR3 spans 15 amino acids. V lost 6 bases, J lost 6 bases, and 15 bases lay in between. The germline V gene encodes CDR1 MNHEY and CDR2 SMNVEV (reference sequence). CDR3 sequence reads: CASRPPGSINSPLHF. The CDR3, as DNA: TGTGCCAGCAGGCCCCCGGGGTCAATTAATTCACCCCTCCACTTT.

The V and J genes are TRBV11-2 and TRBJ2-3, with D unresolved. The CDR3 contains 12 residues. V was cut by 4 bases and J by 5 bases, with 7 bases left in between. CDR1 and CDR2 (germline): SGHAT, FQNNGV. CDR3 sequence (DNA): TGTGCCAGCAGCTCACACCAAGATACGCAGTATTTT. It is translated as CASSSHQDTQYF.

J is TRBJ1-1 and V is TRBV19; D not certain. The germline V and J ends were trimmed by 2 bases and 3 bases, with 7 bases remaining between them. The CDR3 extends over 13 amino acids. CDR1 LNHDA and CDR2 SQIVND come from the germline V gene (reference sequence). The CDR3 sequence is CASSISGYTEAFF. The CDR3 DNA is TGTGCCAGTAGTATATCGGGATACACTGAAGCTTTCTTT.

For the CDR3, the DNA is TGTGCCAGCAGTGAACACACAGACTCTGGAAACACCATATATTTT. Protein: CASSEHTDSGNTIYF. The chain employs TRBV6-1 and TRBJ1-3; D is uncertain. The CDR3 has 15 residues. Germline V gene sequence: CDR1 MNHNS, CDR2 SASEGT. The germline V and J ends were trimmed by 2 bases and 0 bases, with 8 bases remaining between them.

The rearrangement links TRBV9 to TRBJ2-7; possible D gene TRBD1, 5 bases. The CDR3 runs 14 residues. Trimming removed 2 bases from V and 1 base from J, with 10 bases in between. Germline V CDR1 and CDR2: SGDLS, YYNGEE. The CDR3 region has the DNA TGTGCCAGCAGCGTGGACACCGGTTCCTACGAGCAGTACTTC. Its translation is CASSVDTGSYEQYF.

The V and J genes are TRBV6-1 and TRBJ1-5, with a possible D match to TRBD1 (5 bases). CDR3 length equals 16 residues. V was shortened by 0 bases and J by 7 bases, with 16 bases between the two germline ends. CDR1 and CDR2 (germline): MNHNS, SASEGT. The CDR3: CASSEAYPGGAQPQHF. CDR3 in DNA: TGTGCCAGCAGTGAAGCGTACCCGGGTGGGGCGCAGCCCCAGCATTTT.

This clone was seen only once. This chain uses TRBV6-1 with TRBJ2-3; 11 positions match TRBD1. Germline trimming cut 8 bases from V and 4 bases from J; bases unmatched to any gene: 5. The CDR3 consists of 14 residues. Germline V gene lookup returns CDR1 MNHNS and CDR2 SASEGT. In DNA, the CDR3 is TGTGCCAGCTGGCGGGGACAGGGGGCAGATACGCAGTATTTT. Residues: CASWRGQGADTQYF.

A single count supports this clone. One junction end disagrees with the germline gene, perhaps due to a read error. This sequence joins TRBV19 and TRBJ1-6; D perhaps matches TRBD1 (5 bases). The CDR3 is 16 amino acids. Germline V gene data show CDR1 as LNHDA and CDR2 as SQIVND (reference sequence). CDR3 bases: TGTGCCAGTAGTGCCACGGGGGGGTCCTTTAATTCACCCCTCCACTTT. Translating gives CASSATGGSFNSPLHF. Together with reference TRBV19 and TRBJ1-6, the CDR3 gives the full variable domain: DGGITQSPKYLFRKEGQNVTLSCEQNLNHDAMYWYRQDPGQGLRLIYYSQIVNDFQKGDIAEGYSVSREKKESFPLTVTSAQKNPTAFYLCASSATGGSFNSPLHFGNGTRLTVT.

The chain has TRBV2 and TRBJ1-1, with TRBD1 as a possible D gene (5 bases). The CDR3 sequence is 13 residues long. Trimming removed 8 bases at V and 1 base at J, with 11 bases between. Germline lookup yields CDR1 SNHLY and CDR2 FYNNEI. Written as DNA, the CDR3 is TGTGCCAGCTCAAGACAGAGGAACACTGAAGCTTTCTTT. Translation: CASSRQRNTEAFF.

This chain joins TRBV5-4 and TRBJ2-7; a weak D match, TRBD1 (6 bases). This CDR3 region has 14 residues. Germline lookup yields CDR1 SGHNT and CDR2 YYREEE (reference sequence). V lost 2 bases to trimming and J lost 5 bases, with 14 bases between them. CDR3 nucleotides: TGTGCCAGCAGCTTCATGACAGGTTGGGACGAGCAGTACTTC. As protein: CASSFMTGWDEQYF.

The genes are TRBV29-1 and TRBJ1-2; weak D call: TRBD1 (6 bases). Germline V gene data show CDR1 as SQVTM and CDR2 as ANQGSEA. The CDR3 covers 12 residues. V lost 3 bases and J lost 8, with 13 bases in between. CDR3 amino acids: CSVDPGDRGYTF. The DNA for the CDR3 is TGCAGCGTTGATCCAGGGGACCGCGGCTACACCTTC.

The rearrangement uses TRBV13 and TRBJ2-7; 9 bases fit TRBD2. V shed 4 bases and J 4 bases; nucleotides not matched to a gene: 8. This CDR3 is built from 15 residues. CDR1 is PRHDT and CDR2 is FYEKMQ in the germline V gene (reference sequence). CDR3 DNA: TGTGCCAGCAGCTCGTCTAGCGGGGCGGGTTACGAGCAGTACTTC. Translation: CASSSSSGAGYEQYF.

V and J are TRBV2 and TRBJ1-5, with no clear D. V gave up 3 bases and J gave up 0 bases, with 6 bases separating them. The CDR3 totals 14 residues. Germline assignment: CDR1 SNHLY and CDR2 FYNNEI. CDR3 amino acids: CASSEEGSNQPQHF. The DNA of the CDR3 is TGTGCCAGCAGTGAGGAGGGTAGCAATCAGCCCCAGCATTTT.

The sample holds one count of this clone. This chain connects TRBV10-3 to TRBJ2-2; 9 bases match TRBD2. V dropped 6 bases and J dropped 6; count of bases not matched to a gene: 8. The CDR3 runs 15 residues. CDR1 ENHRY and CDR2 SYGVKD come from the germline V gene. CDR3 region: CAIRPSGELAGELFF. The DNA for the CDR3 is TGTGCCATCAGGCCTAGCGGGGAACTGGCCGGGGAGCTGTTTTTT.

The chain employs TRBV9 and TRBJ2-3; 9 nucleotides line up with TRBD2. The CDR3 runs to 13 residues. Trimming cost V 10 bases and J 1 base; bases outside gene matches: 4. The germline gives CDR1 SGDLS, CDR2 YYNGEE. The CDR3: CAGSSGGTDTQYF. The CDR3 DNA is TGTGCCGGTTCTAGCGGGGGCACAGATACGCAGTATTTT.

J is TRBJ2-7 and V is TRBV30; tentative D call: TRBD1 (6 bases). Trimming left V 2 bases short and J 3 bases short, with 8 bases between. The CDR3 covers 12 residues. Germline V gives CDR1 GTSNPN, CDR2 SVGIG (reference sequence). The CDR3 is CAWSHRDYEQYF. DNA for the CDR3: TGTGCCTGGAGTCACAGGGACTACGAGCAGTACTTC.

The rearrangement uses TRBV2 and TRBJ2-7; a possible D gene is TRBD2 (6 bases). The CDR3 is 12 amino acids. The V end lost 4 bases, the J end lost 6 bases, and 10 bases lay between the germline ends. Germline V gene data show CDR1 as SNHLY and CDR2 as FYNNEI. CDR3 amino acids: CASSGLVGEQYF. CDR3 sequence (DNA): TGTGCCAGCAGTGGACTAGTCGGCGAGCAGTACTTC.

V and J are TRBV4-1 and TRBJ1-4; 11 nucleotides match TRBD1. V lost 3 bases to trimming and J lost 8 bases; unmatched junction nucleotides: 5. CDR1 is MGHRA, CDR2 YSYEKL, per germline. The CDR3 loop spans 15 amino acids. The DNA for the CDR3 is TGCGCCAGCAGCCACGCCGGGACAGGGGGGGAAAAACTGTTTTTT. Translated: CASSHAGTGGEKLFF.

This clone is a singleton in its sample. The gene calls are TRBV27 and TRBJ2-1, with 11 nucleotides matching TRBD2. There are 13 residues in the CDR3. Germline assignment: CDR1 MNHEY and CDR2 SMNVEV (reference sequence). V shed 7 bases, J shed 4 bases, and the junction held 0 bases outside the gene matches. CDR3 protein: CASTSGGYNEQFF. CDR3 DNA: TGTGCCAGCACTAGCGGGGGGTACAATGAGCAGTTCTTC.

This clone was observed once. V is TRBV4-1 and J is TRBJ2-7; D unresolved. There are 15 residues in the CDR3. Germline lookup yields CDR1 MGHRA and CDR2 YSYEKL. The V gene lost 0 bases and the J gene lost 3 bases, with 12 bases spanning the gap. The CDR3 loop reads CASSQDLLQNYEQYF. CDR3 DNA sequence: TGCGCCAGCAGCCAAGATCTCCTGCAGAACTACGAGCAGTACTTC.